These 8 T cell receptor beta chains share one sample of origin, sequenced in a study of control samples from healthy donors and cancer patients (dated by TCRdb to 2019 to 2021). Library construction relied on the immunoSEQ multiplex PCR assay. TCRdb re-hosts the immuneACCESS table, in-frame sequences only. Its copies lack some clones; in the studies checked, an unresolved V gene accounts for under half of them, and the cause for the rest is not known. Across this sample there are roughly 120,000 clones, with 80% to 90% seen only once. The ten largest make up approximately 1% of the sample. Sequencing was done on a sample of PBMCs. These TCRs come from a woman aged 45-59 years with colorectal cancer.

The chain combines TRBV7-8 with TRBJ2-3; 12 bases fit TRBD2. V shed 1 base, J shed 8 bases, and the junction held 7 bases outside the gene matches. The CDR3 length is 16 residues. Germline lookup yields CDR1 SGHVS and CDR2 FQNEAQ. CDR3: CASSLESSGGAGTQYF. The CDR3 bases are TGTGCCAGCAGCTTAGAGTCTAGCGGGGGGGCAGGTACGCAGTATTTT.

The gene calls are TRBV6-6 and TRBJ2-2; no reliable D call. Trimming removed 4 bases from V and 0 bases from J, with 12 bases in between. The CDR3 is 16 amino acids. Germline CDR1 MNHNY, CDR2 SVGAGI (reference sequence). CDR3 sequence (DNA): TGTGCCAGCAGTTTATCGGGCCCTCCGAACACCGGGGAGCTGTTTTTT. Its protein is CASSLSGPPNTGELFF.

CDR3: CASSPGQGSSYNSPLHF. The CDR3 DNA sequence: TGCGCCAGCAGCCCTGGACAGGGGAGCTCCTATAATTCACCCCTCCACTTT. The chain combines TRBV5-1 with TRBJ1-6; 9 positions agree with TRBD1. The CDR3 extends over 17 amino acids. The V gene end was trimmed by 4 bases and the J gene end by 0 bases; junction bases not matched to a gene: 5. From germline, CDR1 is SGHRS and CDR2 YFSETQ.

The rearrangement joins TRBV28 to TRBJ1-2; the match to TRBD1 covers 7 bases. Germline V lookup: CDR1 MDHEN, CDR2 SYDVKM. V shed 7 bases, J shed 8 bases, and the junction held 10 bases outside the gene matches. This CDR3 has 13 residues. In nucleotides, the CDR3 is TGTGCCAGCACCACAGGGGATTCGGGAGGCTACACCTTC. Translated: CASTTGDSGGYTF.

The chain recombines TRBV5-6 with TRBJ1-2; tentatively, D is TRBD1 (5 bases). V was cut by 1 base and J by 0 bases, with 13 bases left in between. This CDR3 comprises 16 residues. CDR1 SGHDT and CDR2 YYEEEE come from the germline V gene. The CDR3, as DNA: TGTGCCAGCAGCTTGATGGGGGAAGGGACTAACTATGGCTACACCTTC. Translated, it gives CASSLMGEGTNYGYTF.

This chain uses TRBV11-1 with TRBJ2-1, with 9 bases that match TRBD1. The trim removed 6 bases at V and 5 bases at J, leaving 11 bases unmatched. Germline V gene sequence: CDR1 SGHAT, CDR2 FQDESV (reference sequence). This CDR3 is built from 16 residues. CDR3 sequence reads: CASSLGWDRANNEQFF. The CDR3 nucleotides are TGTGCCAGCAGTCTAGGGTGGGACAGGGCTAACAATGAGCAGTTCTTC.

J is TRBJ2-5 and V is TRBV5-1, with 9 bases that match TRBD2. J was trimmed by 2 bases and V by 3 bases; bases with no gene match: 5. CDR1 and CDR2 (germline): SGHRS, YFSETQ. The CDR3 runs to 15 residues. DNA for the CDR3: TGCGCCAGCAGCTCTAGCGGGGCCAAGCAAGAGACCCAGTACTTC. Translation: CASSSSGAKQETQYF.

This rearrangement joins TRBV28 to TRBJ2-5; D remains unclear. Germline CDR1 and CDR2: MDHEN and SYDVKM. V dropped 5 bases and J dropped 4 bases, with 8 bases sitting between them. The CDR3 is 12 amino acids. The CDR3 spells CASSPTGETQYF. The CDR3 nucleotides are TGTGCCAGCAGTCCCACTGGAGAGACCCAGTACTTC.